This entry is about one TCR beta chain. Its antigen is currently unknown. Time point of the sample: new active TB diagnosis, blood taken before or within 7 days of starting treatment. The data were taken from a study of T cells in tuberculosis. Study-level information: Samples predate treatment or fall within its first 7 days.

Study-wide points: Shorter CDR3-alpha in active tuberculosis partly drove smaller distances.

The table came from immunoSEQ multiplex PCR; TCRdb's copy has only in-frame clones and leaves some out. The sample consists of tens of thousands of clones, 70% to 90% of them appearing once. CDR1 is SGHAT and CDR2 is FQNNGV in the germline V gene. V was clipped by 5 bases and J by 4 bases, with 14 bases between them. There are 14 residues in the CDR3. Specimen: PBMCs, collected at tuberculosis diagnosis. This TCR came from an adult with tuberculosis. The V and J genes are TRBV11-2 and TRBJ1-2; D is possibly TRBD1 (6 bases). CDR3 amino acids: CASSETGTFYGYTF. CDR3 sequence (DNA): TGTGCCAGCAGCGAAACAGGGACCTTCTATGGCTACACCTTC.